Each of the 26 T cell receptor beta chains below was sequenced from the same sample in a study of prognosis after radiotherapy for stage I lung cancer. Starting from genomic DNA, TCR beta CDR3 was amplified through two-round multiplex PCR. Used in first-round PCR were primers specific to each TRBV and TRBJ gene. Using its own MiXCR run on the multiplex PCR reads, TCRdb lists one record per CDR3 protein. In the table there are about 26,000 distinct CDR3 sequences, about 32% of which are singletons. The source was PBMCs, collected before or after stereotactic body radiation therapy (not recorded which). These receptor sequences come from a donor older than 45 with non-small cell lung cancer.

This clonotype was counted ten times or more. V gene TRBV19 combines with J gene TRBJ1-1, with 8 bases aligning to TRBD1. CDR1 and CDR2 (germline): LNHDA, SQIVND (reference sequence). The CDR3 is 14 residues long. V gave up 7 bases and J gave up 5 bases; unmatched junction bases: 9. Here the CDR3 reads CASKNAGGKTEAFF. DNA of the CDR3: TGTGCCAGTAAGAACGCAGGGGGCAAAACTGAAGCTTTCTTT.

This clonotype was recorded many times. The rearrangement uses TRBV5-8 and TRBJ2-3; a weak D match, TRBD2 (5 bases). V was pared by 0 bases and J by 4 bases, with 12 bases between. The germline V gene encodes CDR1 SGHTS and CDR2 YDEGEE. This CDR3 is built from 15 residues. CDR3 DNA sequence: TGTGCCAGCAGCTTGGGACGGGGTGGCGCAGATACGCAGTATTTT. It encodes CASSLGRGGADTQYF.

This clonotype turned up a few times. CDR3 in DNA: TGTGCCAGCAGTGAAGGAGGGCAGGGGGGCTACACCTTC. Residues: CASSEGGQGGYTF. V and J are TRBV6-1 and TRBJ1-2, with D perhaps TRBD1 (6 bases). Looked up from germline, CDR1 is MNHNS and CDR2 is SASEGT. V lost 1 base, J lost 8 bases, and 11 bases lay in between. The CDR3 is 13 residues long.

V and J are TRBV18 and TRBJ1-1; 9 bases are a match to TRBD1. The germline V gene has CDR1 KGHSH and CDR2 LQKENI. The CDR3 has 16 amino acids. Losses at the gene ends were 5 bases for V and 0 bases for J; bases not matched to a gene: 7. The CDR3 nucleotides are TGTGCCAGCTCAGCCACGGGACAGGGTTTGAACACTGAAGCTTTCTTT. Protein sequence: CASSATGQGLNTEAFF.

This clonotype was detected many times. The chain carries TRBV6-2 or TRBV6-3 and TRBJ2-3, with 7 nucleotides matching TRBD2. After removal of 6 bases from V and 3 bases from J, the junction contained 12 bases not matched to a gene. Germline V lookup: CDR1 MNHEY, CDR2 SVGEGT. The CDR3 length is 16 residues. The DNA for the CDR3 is TGTGCCAGCAGGTCTAACTCAGCGGGGCGGACAGATACGCAGTATTTT. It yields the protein CASRSNSAGRTDTQYF.

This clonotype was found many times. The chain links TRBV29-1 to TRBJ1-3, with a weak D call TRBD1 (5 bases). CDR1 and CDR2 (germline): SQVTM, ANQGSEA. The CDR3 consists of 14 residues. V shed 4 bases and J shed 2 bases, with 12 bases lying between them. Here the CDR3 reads CSVGLGATGNTIYF. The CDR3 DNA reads TGCAGCGTTGGGCTAGGGGCTACTGGAAACACCATATATTTT.

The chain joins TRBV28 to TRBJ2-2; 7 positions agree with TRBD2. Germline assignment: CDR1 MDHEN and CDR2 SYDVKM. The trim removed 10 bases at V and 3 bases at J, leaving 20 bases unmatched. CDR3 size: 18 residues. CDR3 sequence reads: CATHGCGSVISHTGELFF. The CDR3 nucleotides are TGTGCCACCCATGGGTGCGGGAGTGTTATTTCCCACACCGGGGAGCTGTTTTTT.

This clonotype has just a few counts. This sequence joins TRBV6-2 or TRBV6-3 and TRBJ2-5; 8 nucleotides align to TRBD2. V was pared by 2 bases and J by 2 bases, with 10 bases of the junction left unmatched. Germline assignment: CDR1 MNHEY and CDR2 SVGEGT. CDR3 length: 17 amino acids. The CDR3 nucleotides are TGTGCCAGCAGTTACGATCCGGGGGGGGGCCCTCAAGAGACCCAGTACTTC. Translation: CASSYDPGGGPQETQYF.

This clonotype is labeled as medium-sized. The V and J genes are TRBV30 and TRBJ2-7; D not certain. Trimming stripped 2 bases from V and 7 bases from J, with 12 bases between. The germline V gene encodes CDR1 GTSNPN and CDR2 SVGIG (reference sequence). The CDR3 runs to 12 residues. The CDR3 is CAWSSPLREQYF. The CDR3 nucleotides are TGTGCCTGGAGTTCCCCCCTTCGGGAGCAGTACTTC.

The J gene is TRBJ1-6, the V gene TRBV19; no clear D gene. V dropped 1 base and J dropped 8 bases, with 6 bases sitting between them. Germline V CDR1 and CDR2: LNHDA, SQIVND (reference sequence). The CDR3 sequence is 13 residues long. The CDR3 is CASSIGADSPLHF. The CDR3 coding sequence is TGTGCCAGTAGTATAGGGGCCGATTCACCCCTCCACTTT.

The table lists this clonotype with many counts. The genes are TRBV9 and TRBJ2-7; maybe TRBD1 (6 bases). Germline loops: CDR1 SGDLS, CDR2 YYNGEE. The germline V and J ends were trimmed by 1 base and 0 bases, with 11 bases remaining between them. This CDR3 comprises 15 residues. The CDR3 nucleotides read TGTGCCAGCAGCGTATCGTCAGGGGCCTCCTACGAGCAGTACTTC. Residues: CASSVSSGASYEQYF.

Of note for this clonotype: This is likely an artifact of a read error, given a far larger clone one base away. As DNA, the CDR3 is TGTGCCAGCAGTTGGGACAGCAGTCAGCCCCAGCATTTT. Its translation is CASSWDSSQPQHF. The rearrangement links TRBV6-2 or TRBV6-3 to TRBJ1-5, with 7 bases matching TRBD1. Germline assignment: CDR1 MNHEY and CDR2 SVGEGT. The CDR3 is made up of 13 amino acids.

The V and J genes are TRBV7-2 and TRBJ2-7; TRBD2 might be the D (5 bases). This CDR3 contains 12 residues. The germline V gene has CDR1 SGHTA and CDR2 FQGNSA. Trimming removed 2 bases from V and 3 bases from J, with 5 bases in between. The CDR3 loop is CASSLTSYEQYF. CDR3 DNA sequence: TGTGCCAGCAGCTTAACTAGCTACGAGCAGTACTTC.

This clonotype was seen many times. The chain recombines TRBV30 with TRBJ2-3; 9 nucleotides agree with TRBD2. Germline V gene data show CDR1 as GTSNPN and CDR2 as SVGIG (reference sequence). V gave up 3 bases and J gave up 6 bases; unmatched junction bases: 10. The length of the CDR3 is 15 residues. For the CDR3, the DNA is TGTGCCTGGAGCGGCAGCGGGAGGAGCGGGGATACGCAGTATTTT. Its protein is CAWSGSGRSGDTQYF.

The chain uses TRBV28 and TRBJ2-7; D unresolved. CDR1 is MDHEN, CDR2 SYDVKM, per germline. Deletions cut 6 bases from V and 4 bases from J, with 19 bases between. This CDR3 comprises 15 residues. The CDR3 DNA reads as TGTGCCAGCAGCCCCCCAGGACCAGCATTATACGAGCAGTACTTC. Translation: CASSPPGPALYEQYF.

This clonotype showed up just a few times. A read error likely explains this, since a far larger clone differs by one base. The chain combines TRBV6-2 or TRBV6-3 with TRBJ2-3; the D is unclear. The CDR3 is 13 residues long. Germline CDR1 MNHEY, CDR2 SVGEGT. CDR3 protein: CASSYSSTDTQCF. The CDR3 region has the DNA TGTGCCAGCAGTTACTCCAGCACAGATACGCAGTGTTTT.

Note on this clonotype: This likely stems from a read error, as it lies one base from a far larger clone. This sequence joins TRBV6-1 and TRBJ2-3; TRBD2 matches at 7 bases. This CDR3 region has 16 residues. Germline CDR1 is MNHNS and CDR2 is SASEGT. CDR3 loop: CASSEAGGDSTYTQYF. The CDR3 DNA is TGTGCCAGCAGTGAAGCGGGAGGGGATTCCACATATACGCAGTATTTT.

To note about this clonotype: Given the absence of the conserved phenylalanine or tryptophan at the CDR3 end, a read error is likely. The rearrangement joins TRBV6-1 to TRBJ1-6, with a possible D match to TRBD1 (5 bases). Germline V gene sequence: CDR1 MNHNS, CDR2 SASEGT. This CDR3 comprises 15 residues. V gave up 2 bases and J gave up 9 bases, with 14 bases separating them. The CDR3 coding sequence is TGTGCCAGCAGTGAACGATGGTGGGGGACTTCACCCCTCCACCTT. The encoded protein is CASSERWWGTSPLHL.

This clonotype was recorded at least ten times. The CDR3 loop reads CASSELTGSNEKLFF. In nucleotides, the CDR3 is TGTGCCAGCAGTGAACTCACGGGTTCTAATGAAAAACTGTTTTTT. This chain uses TRBV6-1 with TRBJ1-4; D not certain. The CDR3 length is 15 residues. With 2 bases removed from V and 3 bases from J, the gap between germline ends came to 10 bases. Per the germline V gene, CDR1 is MNHNS and CDR2 is SASEGT.

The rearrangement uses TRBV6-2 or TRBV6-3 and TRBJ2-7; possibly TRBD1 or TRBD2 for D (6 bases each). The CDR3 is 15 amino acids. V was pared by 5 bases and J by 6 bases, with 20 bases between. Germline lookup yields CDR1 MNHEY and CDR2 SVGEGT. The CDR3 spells CASSEGGQGKGEQYF. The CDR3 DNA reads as TGTGCCAGCAGTGAAGGAGGGCAGGGGAAAGGCGAGCAGTACTTC.

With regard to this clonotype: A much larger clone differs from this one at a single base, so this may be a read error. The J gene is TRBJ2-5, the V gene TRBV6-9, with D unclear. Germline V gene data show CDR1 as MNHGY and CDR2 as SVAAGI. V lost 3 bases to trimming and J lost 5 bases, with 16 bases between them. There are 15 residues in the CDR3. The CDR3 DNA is TGTGCCAGCAGTTACCCACATGGAATCGAGGAGACCCAGTACTTC. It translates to CASSYPHGIEETQYF.

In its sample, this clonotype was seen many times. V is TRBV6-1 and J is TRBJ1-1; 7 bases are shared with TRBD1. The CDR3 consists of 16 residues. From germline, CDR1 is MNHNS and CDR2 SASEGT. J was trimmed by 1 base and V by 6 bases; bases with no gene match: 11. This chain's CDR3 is CASRPGQAGRNTEAFF. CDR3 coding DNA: TGTGCCAGCAGGCCTGGACAGGCGGGACGGAACACTGAAGCTTTCTTT.

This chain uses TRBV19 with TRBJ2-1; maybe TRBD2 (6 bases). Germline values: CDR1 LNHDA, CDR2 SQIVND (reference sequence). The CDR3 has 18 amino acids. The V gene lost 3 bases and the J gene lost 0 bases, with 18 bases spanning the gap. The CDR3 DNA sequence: TGTGCCAGTAGTATTCCGTCTTCTCGACTAGGCTCCTACAATGAGCAGTTCTTC. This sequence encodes CASSIPSSRLGSYNEQFF.

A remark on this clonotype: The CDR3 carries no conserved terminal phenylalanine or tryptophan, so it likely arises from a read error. This chain's CDR3 is CASILFGSNEQFL. The DNA for the CDR3 is TGTGCCAGCATCCTCTTTGGCTCGAATGAGCAGTTCCTC. This chain uses TRBV3-1 with TRBJ2-1; the D is unclear. Trimming removed 7 bases at V and 7 bases at J, with 14 bases between. Germline loops: CDR1 LGHDT, CDR2 YNNKEL (reference sequence). There are 13 residues in the CDR3.

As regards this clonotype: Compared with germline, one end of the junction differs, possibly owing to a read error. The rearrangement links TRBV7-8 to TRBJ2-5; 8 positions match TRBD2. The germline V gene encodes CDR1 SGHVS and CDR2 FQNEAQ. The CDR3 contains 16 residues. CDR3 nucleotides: TGTGCCAGCGGCTTACTTGCGGGAGGTTACCAAGAGACCCAGTACTTC. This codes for CASGLLAGGYQETQYF.

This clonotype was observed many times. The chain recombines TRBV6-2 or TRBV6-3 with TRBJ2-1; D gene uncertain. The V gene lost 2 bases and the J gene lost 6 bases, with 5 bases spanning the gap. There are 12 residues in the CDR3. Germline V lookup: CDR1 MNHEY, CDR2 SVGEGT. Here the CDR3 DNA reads TGTGCCAGCAGTTACGGTCTCAATGAGCAGTTCTTC. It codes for CASSYGLNEQFF.